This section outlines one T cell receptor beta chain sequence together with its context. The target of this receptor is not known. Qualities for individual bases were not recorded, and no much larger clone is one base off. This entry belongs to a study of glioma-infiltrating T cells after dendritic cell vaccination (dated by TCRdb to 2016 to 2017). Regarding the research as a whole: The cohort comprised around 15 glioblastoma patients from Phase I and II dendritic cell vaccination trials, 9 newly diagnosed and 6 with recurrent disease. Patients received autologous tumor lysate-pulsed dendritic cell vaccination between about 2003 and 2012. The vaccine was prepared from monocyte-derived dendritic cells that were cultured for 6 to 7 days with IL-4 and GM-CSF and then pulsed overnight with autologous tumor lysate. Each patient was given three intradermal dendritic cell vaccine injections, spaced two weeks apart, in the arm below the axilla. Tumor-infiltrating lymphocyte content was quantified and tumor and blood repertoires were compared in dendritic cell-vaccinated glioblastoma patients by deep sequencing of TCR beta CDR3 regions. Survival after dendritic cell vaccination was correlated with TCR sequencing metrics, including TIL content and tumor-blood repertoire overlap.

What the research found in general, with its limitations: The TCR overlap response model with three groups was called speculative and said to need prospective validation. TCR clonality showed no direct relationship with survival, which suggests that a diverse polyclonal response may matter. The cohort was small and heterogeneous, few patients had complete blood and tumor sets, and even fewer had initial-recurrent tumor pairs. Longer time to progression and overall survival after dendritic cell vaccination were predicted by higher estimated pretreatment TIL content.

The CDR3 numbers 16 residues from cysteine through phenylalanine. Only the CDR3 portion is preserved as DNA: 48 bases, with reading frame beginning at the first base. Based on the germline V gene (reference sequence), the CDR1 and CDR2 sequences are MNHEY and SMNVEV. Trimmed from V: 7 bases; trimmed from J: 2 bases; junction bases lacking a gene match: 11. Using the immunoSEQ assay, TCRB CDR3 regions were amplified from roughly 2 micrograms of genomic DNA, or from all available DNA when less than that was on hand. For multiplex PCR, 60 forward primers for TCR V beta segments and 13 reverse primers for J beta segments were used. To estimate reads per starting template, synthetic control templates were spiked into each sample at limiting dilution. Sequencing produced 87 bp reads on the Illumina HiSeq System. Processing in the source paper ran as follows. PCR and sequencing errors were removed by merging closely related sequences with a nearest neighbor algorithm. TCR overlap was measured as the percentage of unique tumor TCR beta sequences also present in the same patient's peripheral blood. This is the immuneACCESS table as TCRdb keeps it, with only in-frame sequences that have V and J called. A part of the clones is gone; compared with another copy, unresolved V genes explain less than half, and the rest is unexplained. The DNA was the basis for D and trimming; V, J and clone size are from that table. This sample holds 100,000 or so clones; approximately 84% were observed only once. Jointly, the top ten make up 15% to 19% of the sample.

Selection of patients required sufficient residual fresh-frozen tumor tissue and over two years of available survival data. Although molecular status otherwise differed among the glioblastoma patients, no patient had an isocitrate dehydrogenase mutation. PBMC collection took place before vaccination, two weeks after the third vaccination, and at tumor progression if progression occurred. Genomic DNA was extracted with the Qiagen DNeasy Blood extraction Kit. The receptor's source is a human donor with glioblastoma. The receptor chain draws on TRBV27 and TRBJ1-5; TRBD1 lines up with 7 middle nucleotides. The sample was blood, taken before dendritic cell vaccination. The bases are TGTGCCAGCATGCCGGGACAGACCCGGGGCAATCAGCCCCAGCATTTT. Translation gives CASMPGQTRGNQPQHF.